Below, 30 T cell receptor beta chains from the same sample are listed, as sequenced in a study of neoadjuvant anti-PD-1 for oral cavity cancer. Measured with immunoSEQ multiplex PCR; TCRdb has only the in-frame clones, and not every one. The table lists around 13,000 clones, roughly 74% of them singletons. Stated time point: after neoadjuvant nivolumab, at surgical resection. The sample consisted of PBMCs, taken after nivolumab (anti-PD-1) treatment. The receptors were gathered from a person between 40 and 85 years old with oral cavity squamous cell carcinoma.

This rearrangement joins TRBV6-5 to TRBJ2-1; TRBD2 matches 8 bases. Germline V CDR1 and CDR2: MNHEY, SVGAGI. V was clipped by 4 bases and J by 9 bases; unmatched bases: 5. This CDR3 spans 13 amino acids. The CDR3 is CASSSRGDGEQFF. CDR3 bases: TGTGCCAGCAGTTCGCGGGGGGATGGTGAGCAGTTCTTC.

This sequence joins TRBV5-1 and TRBJ1-1; 7 nucleotides agree with TRBD1. CDR1 SGHRS and CDR2 YFSETQ come from the germline V gene. After removal of 5 bases from V and 0 bases from J, the junction contained 7 bases not matched to a gene. The CDR3 runs 15 residues. The CDR3: CASSDRVLVNTEAFF. The DNA for the CDR3 is TGCGCCAGCAGTGACAGGGTTCTTGTGAACACTGAAGCTTTCTTT.

CDR3 region: CASSPTQGRDTEAFF. The DNA for the CDR3 is TGCGCCAGCAGCCCGACACAGGGGCGGGACACTGAAGCTTTCTTT. The V gene is TRBV4-1, the J gene TRBJ1-1; 7 positions match TRBD1. CDR1 is MGHRA and CDR2 is YSYEKL in the germline V gene. The CDR3 has 15 amino acids. J lost 3 bases, V lost 4 bases, and 8 bases had no gene match.

The J gene is TRBJ2-1, the V gene TRBV29-1, with TRBD2 matching 7 bases. Germline-derived CDR1 and CDR2 are SQVTM and ANQGSEA. The length of the CDR3 is 16 residues. After removal of 2 bases from V and 2 bases from J, the junction contained 9 bases not matched to a gene. CDR3 amino acids: CSVELGLADAYNEQFF. For the CDR3, the DNA is TGCAGCGTTGAACTAGGGCTAGCGGACGCCTACAATGAGCAGTTCTTC.

The chain joins TRBV5-4 to TRBJ2-7; D call uncertain. V lost 5 bases, J lost 3 bases, and 6 bases lay in between. This CDR3 region has 11 residues. The germline gives CDR1 SGHNT, CDR2 YYREEE (reference sequence). The CDR3 sequence: CASSNGYEQYF. In DNA, the CDR3 is TGTGCCAGCAGTAACGGCTACGAGCAGTACTTC.

The chain carries TRBV13 and TRBJ2-1; D is undetermined. The germline CDR1 and CDR2 sequences are PRHDT and FYEKMQ (reference sequence). V was clipped by 4 bases and J by 9 bases, with 10 bases between them. The CDR3 is 12 amino acids. The CDR3 reads CASSSYSTEQFF. The CDR3 DNA follows: TGTGCCAGCAGCTCTTACTCCACTGAGCAGTTCTTC.

The chain links TRBV12-5 to TRBJ2-1; D ambiguous. Trimming pared 4 bases from V and 11 bases from J, leaving 12 bases between. The CDR3 consists of 12 residues. CDR1 LGHNT and CDR2 FRNRAP come from the germline V gene. CDR3 amino acids: CASGSRTEKQFF. The CDR3 nucleotides are TGTGCTAGTGGTTCCCGGACCGAAAAGCAGTTCTTC.

This clone came up a few times. CDR3 in amino acids: CASGRIRSISGNTIYF. The CDR3 bases are TGTGCCAGCGGCAGGATCCGGAGTATCTCTGGAAACACCATATATTTT. The chain joins TRBV7-9 to TRBJ1-3; D is undetermined. The CDR3 contains 16 residues. Germline V gene sequence: CDR1 SEHNR, CDR2 FQNEAQ (reference sequence). V was clipped by 8 bases and J by 0 bases, with 17 bases between them.

This chain links TRBV9 with TRBJ2-7; either TRBD1 or TRBD2 may fit D (6 bases each). V shed 0 bases and J shed 0 bases, with 7 bases lying between them. The CDR3 consists of 14 residues. Germline V CDR1 and CDR2: SGDLS, YYNGEE. The CDR3 sequence is CASSVEGGSYEQYF. The CDR3 DNA is TGTGCCAGCAGCGTAGAGGGGGGCTCCTACGAGCAGTACTTC.

The chain is built from TRBV4-1 and TRBJ1-2; the match to TRBD1 covers 9 bases. The germline CDR1 and CDR2 sequences are MGHRA and YSYEKL. The CDR3 contains 15 residues. V trimming: 3 bases; J trimming: 7 bases; junction bases outside the gene matches: 9. DNA of the CDR3: TGCGCCAGCAGCCATGGTAACAGGGGGCCGGGTGGCTACACCTTC. Its protein product is CASSHGNRGPGGYTF.

The chain combines TRBV2 with TRBJ2-7; D call uncertain. Germline CDR1 reads SNHLY; CDR2 reads FYNNEI. Trimming cost V 6 bases and J 3 bases, with 6 bases left between them. This CDR3 is built from 11 residues. The CDR3 sequence: CASRTYYEQYF. The CDR3 DNA reads TGTGCCAGCAGAACTTACTACGAGCAGTACTTC.

V and J are TRBV9 and TRBJ2-1; 7 bases align to TRBD2. CDR1 is SGDLS, CDR2 YYNGEE, per germline. The CDR3 consists of 15 residues. Trimming cost V 3 bases and J 1 base; bases outside gene matches: 4. This chain's CDR3 is CASSDSGPSYNEQFF. CDR3 coding DNA: TGTGCCAGCAGCGATAGCGGGCCTTCCTACAATGAGCAGTTCTTC. Full variable domain (rest looked up from reference TRBV9 and TRBJ2-1): DSGVTQTPKHLITATGQRVTLRCSPRSGDLSVYWYQQSLDQGLQFLIQYYNGEERAKGNILERFSAQQFPDLHSELNLSSLELGDSALYFCASSDSGPSYNEQFFGPGTRLTVL.

The rearrangement joins TRBV5-5 to TRBJ1-6, with 9 bases fitting TRBD1. CDR1 is SGHKS and CDR2 is YYEKEE in the germline V gene (reference sequence). V gave up 4 bases and J gave up 13 bases; unmatched junction bases: 6. There are 13 residues in the CDR3. Here the CDR3 reads CASSTRDREPLHF. As DNA, the CDR3 is TGTGCCAGCAGCACCCGGGACAGGGAGCCCCTCCACTTT. Using reference TRBV5-5 and TRBJ1-6 for the parts outside the CDR3, the full variable domain is DAGVTQSPTHLIKTRGQQVTLRCSPISGHKSVSWYQQVLGQGPQFIFQYYEKEERGRGNFPDRFSARQFPNYSSELNVNALLLGDSALYLCASSTRDREPLHFGNGTRLTVT.

This sequence joins TRBV7-6 and TRBJ2-1; D is ambiguous. Germline CDR1 reads SGHVS; CDR2 reads FNYEAQ. The CDR3 length is 15 residues. The V and J ends lost 6 bases and 0 bases respectively, with 12 bases between them. The CDR3 sequence is CASRKSVFSYNEQFF. The DNA of the CDR3 is TGTGCCAGCAGAAAAAGTGTGTTCTCCTACAATGAGCAGTTCTTC.

This chain's CDR3 is CASSELAGVDGTDTQYF. CDR3 in DNA: TGTGCCAGCAGTGAACTAGCGGGAGTGGATGGCACAGATACGCAGTATTTT. The V and J genes are TRBV6-1 and TRBJ2-3; 10 bases align to TRBD2. Germline loops: CDR1 MNHNS, CDR2 SASEGT. The CDR3 is 17 amino acids. After removal of 2 bases from V and 1 base from J, the junction contained 6 bases not matched to a gene.

This clone turned up a few times. The chain joins TRBV10-2 to TRBJ1-1, with 7 nucleotides matching TRBD1. The ends lost 4 bases at V and 3 bases at J; junction bases unmatched: 8. Germline assignment: CDR1 WSHSY and CDR2 SAAADI. The CDR3 contains 15 residues. CDR3 coding DNA: TGCGCCAGCAGTGGGAAAACAGGGGTTGACACTGAAGCTTTCTTT. The encoded protein is CASSGKTGVDTEAFF.

In this sample, this clone turned up a few times. The CDR3 nucleotides are TGTGCCAGCAACGAACTCGAGGGCTATGGCTACACCTTC. Translation gives CASNELEGYGYTF. This chain uses TRBV7-9 with TRBJ1-2; D is undetermined. The CDR3 has 13 amino acids. The V gene lost 7 bases and the J gene lost 4 bases, with 13 bases spanning the gap. Germline CDR1 and CDR2: SEHNR and FQNEAQ (reference sequence).

This chain links TRBV4-1 with TRBJ1-4, with a weak D call TRBD1 (6 bases). The CDR3 consists of 15 residues. CDR1 is MGHRA, CDR2 YSYEKL, per germline. The V end was cut by 4 bases, the J end by 6 bases, with 15 bases between. This CDR3 reads CASSLTDRSHEKLFF. The CDR3 DNA reads as TGCGCCAGCAGCCTCACGGACAGAAGTCATGAAAAACTGTTTTTT.

The chain links TRBV5-1 to TRBJ2-1, with D unclear. Germline V CDR1 and CDR2: SGHRS, YFSETQ. The CDR3 extends over 16 amino acids. Between the trimmed V and J ends, which lost 0 bases and 0 bases, there was a span of 10 bases. The CDR3 region has the DNA TGCGCCAGCAGCTTGGAAGCAACAAGCTCCTACAATGAGCAGTTCTTC. Translated, it gives CASSLEATSSYNEQFF. The whole variable domain, remainder taken from reference TRBV5-1 and TRBJ2-1, is KAGVTQTPRYLIKTRGQQVTLSCSPISGHRSVSWYQQTPGQGLQFLFEYFSETQRNKGNFPGRFSGRQFSNSRSEMNVSTLELGDSALYLCASSLEATSSYNEQFFGPGTRLTVL.

V is TRBV2 and J is TRBJ1-5, with D hard to call. The ends were cut back, 4 bases at V and 7 bases at J, with 11 bases in the middle. The CDR3 has 13 amino acids. Germline V gene sequence: CDR1 SNHLY, CDR2 FYNNEI. As DNA, the CDR3 is TGTGCCAGCAGTGGCCGGCGCTACCAGCCCCAGCATTTT. Its translation is CASSGRRYQPQHF.

This rearrangement joins TRBV2 to TRBJ1-2; 7 nucleotides line up with TRBD1. Germline CDR1 SNHLY, CDR2 FYNNEI. Trimming took 6 bases from V and 8 from J; bases not matched to a gene: 9. The length of the CDR3 is 13 residues. CDR3 bases: TGTGCCAGCAGAGCAGACAGGGTCTTAGGCTACACCTTC. Translating it yields CASRADRVLGYTF.

This chain links TRBV11-3 with TRBJ2-3; TRBD2 matches 8 bases. CDR1 is SGHNT, CDR2 YENEEA, per germline. After removal of 0 bases from V and 4 bases from J, the junction contained 6 bases not matched to a gene. CDR3 length: 16 amino acids. The CDR3 loop reads CASSLDQAGGADTQYF. The CDR3 nucleotides are TGTGCCAGCAGCTTAGATCAGGCGGGAGGAGCAGATACGCAGTATTTT.

This rearrangement joins TRBV5-1 to TRBJ2-1, with no clear D. The CDR3 is 12 amino acids. V was pared by 2 bases and J by 7 bases, with 7 bases between. Germline-derived CDR1 and CDR2 are SGHRS and YFSETQ. The CDR3 protein is CASSFSSNEQFF. The CDR3 nucleotides are TGCGCCAGCAGCTTTAGTTCGAATGAGCAGTTCTTC.

The chain joins TRBV5-6 to TRBJ2-7, with no clear D. The V gene lost 6 bases and the J gene lost 6 bases, with 13 bases spanning the gap. The germline V gene has CDR1 SGHDT and CDR2 YYEEEE. This CDR3 comprises 12 residues. CDR3 sequence (DNA): TGTGCCAGCACAAGTCTTCGAGGCGAGCAGTACTTC. Its protein is CASTSLRGEQYF.

The chain is built from TRBV7-3 and TRBJ2-5; D is unclear. Trimming cost V 5 bases and J 5 bases, with 9 bases left between them. Germline V gene lookup returns CDR1 SGHTA and CDR2 FQGTGA. The CDR3 runs 12 residues. CDR3 loop: CASSPNEETQYF. CDR3 DNA sequence: TGTGCCAGCAGCCCCAACGAGGAGACCCAGTACTTC.

This clone was observed once. This rearrangement joins TRBV2 to TRBJ2-5, with a possible D match to TRBD1 (5 bases). The CDR3 contains 13 residues. Trimming shortened V by 8 bases and J by 5 bases, and 15 bases separated the two germline ends. The germline V gene encodes CDR1 SNHLY and CDR2 FYNNEI. CDR3 amino acids: CASSQGNGETQYF. DNA for the CDR3: TGTGCCAGCTCCCAGGGTAATGGGGAGACCCAGTACTTC. Together with reference TRBV2 and TRBJ2-5, the CDR3 gives the full variable domain: EPEVTQTPSHQVTQMGQEVILRCVPISNHLYFYWYRQILGQKVEFLVSFYNNEISEKSEIFDDQFSVERPDGSNFTLKIRSTKLEDSAMYFCASSQGNGETQYFGPGTRLLVL.

V gene TRBV11-2 combines with J gene TRBJ1-1; D is undetermined. Germline V gives CDR1 SGHAT, CDR2 FQNNGV. The germline V and J ends were trimmed by 0 bases and 1 base, with 9 bases remaining between them. The CDR3 has 15 residues. In DNA form, the CDR3 reads TGTGCCAGCAGCTTAGAGTCTAGAGGGAACACTGAAGCTTTCTTT. This gives the protein CASSLESRGNTEAFF.

This chain joins TRBV2 and TRBJ2-3; D is tentatively TRBD1 or TRBD2 (5 bases each). The V end lost 8 bases, the J end lost 0 bases, and 15 bases lay between the germline ends. Germline-derived CDR1 and CDR2 are SNHLY and FYNNEI. The CDR3 runs to 15 residues. The CDR3 here is CASRAGTVSTDTQYF. DNA for the CDR3: TGTGCCAGCCGGGCCGGGACGGTTAGCACAGATACGCAGTATTTT.

The rearrangement links TRBV25-1 to TRBJ1-5; the match to TRBD1 covers 7 bases. The CDR3 sequence is 15 residues long. Germline CDR1 MGHDK, CDR2 SYGVNS. After removal of 3 bases from V and 6 bases from J, the junction contained 8 bases not matched to a gene. The CDR3 DNA is TGTGCCAGCAGTGACGGAAGACAGGGCTTTCAGCCCCAGCATTTT. As protein: CASSDGRQGFQPQHF.

The chain has TRBV11-2 and TRBJ1-4, with TRBD1 identical over 7 bases. CDR3 length equals 16 residues. The germline V gene encodes CDR1 SGHAT and CDR2 FQNNGV. With V trimmed by 5 bases and J by 5 bases, 11 bases remained unmatched. The CDR3 region has the DNA TGTGCCAGCAGCCGATTACTGGGACAGACGAATGAAAAACTGTTTTTT. Translating gives CASSRLLGQTNEKLFF. Full variable domain (rest looked up from reference TRBV11-2 and TRBJ1-4): EAGVAQSPRYKIIEKRQSVAFWCNPISGHATLYWYQQILGQGPKLLIQFQNNGVVDDSQLPKDRFSAERLKGVDSTLKIQPAKLEDSAVYLCASSRLLGQTNEKLFFGSGTQLSVL.